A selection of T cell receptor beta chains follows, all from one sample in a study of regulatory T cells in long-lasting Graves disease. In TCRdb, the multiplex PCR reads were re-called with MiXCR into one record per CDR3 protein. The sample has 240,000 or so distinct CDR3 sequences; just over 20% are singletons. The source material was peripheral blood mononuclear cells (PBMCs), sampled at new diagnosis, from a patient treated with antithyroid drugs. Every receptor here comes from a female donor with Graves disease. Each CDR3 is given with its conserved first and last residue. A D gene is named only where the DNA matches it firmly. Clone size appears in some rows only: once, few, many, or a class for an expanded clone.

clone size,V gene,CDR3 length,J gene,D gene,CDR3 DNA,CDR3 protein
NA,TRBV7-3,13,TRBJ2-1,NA,TGTGCCAGCAGCCTGACTAGGGGGAATGAGCAGTTCTTC,CASSLTRGNEQFF
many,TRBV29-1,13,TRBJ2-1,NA,TGCAGCGTTAAGGGTAGGAACACATTGGAGCAGTTCTTC,CSVKGRNTLEQFF
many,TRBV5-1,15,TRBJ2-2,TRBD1,TGCGCCAGCAGCTATCGACAGGGGGATACCGGGGAGCTGTTTTTT,CASSYRQGDTGELFF
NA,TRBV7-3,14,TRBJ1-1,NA,TGTGCCAGCAGCTTAGATGGGGGAGCGACTGAAGCTTTCTTT,CASSLDGGATEAFF
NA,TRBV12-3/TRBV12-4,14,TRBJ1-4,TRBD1,TGTGCCAGCAGATACAGGGGGCGGCAGGAAAAACTGTTTTTT,CASRYRGRQEKLFF
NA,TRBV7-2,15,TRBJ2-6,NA,TGTGCCAGCAGTTCGACGGACTCTGGGGCCAACGTCCTGACTTTC,CASSSTDSGANVLTF
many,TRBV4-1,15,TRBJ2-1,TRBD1,TGCGCCAGCAGCCCAGGACCGGACAGGACCAATGAGCAGTTCTTC,CASSPGPDRTNEQFF
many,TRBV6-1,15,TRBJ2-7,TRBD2,TGTGCCAGCAGACCGCCACTAGCGGATTCCTACGAGCAGTACTTC,CASRPPLADSYEQYF
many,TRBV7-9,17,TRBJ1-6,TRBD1,TGTGCCAGCAGCCATCCTTCGGGACAGGGATACGGGTCACCCCTCCACTTT,CASSHPSGQGYGSPLHF
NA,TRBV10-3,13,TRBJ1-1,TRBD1,TGTGCCATCAACCCTGGACAGGACGCTGAAGCTTTCTTT,CAINPGQDAEAFF
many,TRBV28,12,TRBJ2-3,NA,TGTGCCAGCAGTTTTCTCACAGATACGCAGTATTTT,CASSFLTDTQYF
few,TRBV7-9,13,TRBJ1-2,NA,TGTGCCAGCAGCTTAAGGAGCTTGGGTGGCTACACCTTC,CASSLRSLGGYTF
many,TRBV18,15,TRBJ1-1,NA,TGTGCCAGCTCACCACCGACGTTTGCTAACACTGAAGCTTTCTTT,CASSPPTFANTEAFF
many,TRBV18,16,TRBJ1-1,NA,TGTGCCAGCTCACCACGGGGGGCGGGGCGGAACACTGAAGCTTTCTTT,CASSPRGAGRNTEAFF
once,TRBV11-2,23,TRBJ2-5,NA,NA,CASSTSGYSGANVLTFGAETQYF
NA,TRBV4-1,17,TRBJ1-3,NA,TGCGCCAGCAGCCAAGAACAAATGCAGGGAGGTGGAAACACCATATATTTT,CASSQEQMQGGGNTIYF
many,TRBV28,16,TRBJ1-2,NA,TGTGCCAGCAGTCTCCCGGCCGGGGCCTCTAACTATGGCTACACCTTC,CASSLPAGASNYGYTF
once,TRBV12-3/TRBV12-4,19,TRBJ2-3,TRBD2,TGTGCCAGCAGTCCACCGGGACTAGCGGGAGGGTTGAGGACAGATACGCAGTATTTT,CASSPPGLAGGLRTDTQYF
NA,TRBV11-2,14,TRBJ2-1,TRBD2,TGTGCCAGCCGGAGCGGGGGGGGGGACAATGAGCAGTTCTTC,CASRSGGGDNEQFF
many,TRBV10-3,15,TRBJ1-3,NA,TGTGCCATCAGTGTGGCAGGGCGAGCTGGAAACACCATATATTTT,CAISVAGRAGNTIYF
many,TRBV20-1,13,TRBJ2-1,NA,TGCAGTGCTCGAGACACCACCTACAATGAGCAGTTCTTC,CSARDTTYNEQFF
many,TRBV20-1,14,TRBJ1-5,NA,TGCAGTGCGAGTGGAGACAGAAACAATCAGCCCCAGCATTTT,CSASGDRNNQPQHF
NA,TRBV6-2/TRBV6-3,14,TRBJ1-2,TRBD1,TGTGCCAGCAGCCCATGGACAGGGGCTTATGGCTACACCTTC,CASSPWTGAYGYTF
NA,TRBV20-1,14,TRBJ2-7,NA,TGCAGTGCTAGAGTGGGTAGTCCTGTTAACGAGCAGTACTTC,CSARVGSPVNEQYF
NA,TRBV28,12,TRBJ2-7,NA,TGTGCCAGCACCGCGGGAAGGGGCGAGCAGTACTTC,CASTAGRGEQYF
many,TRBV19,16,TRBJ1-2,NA,TGTGCCAGTAGTATAGATCGGGGTCTGGGAATCTATGGCTACACCTTC,CASSIDRGLGIYGYTF
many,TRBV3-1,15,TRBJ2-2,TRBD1,TGTGCCAGCAGTCAACCCCCACAGGGGACCGGGGAGCTGTTTTTT,CASSQPPQGTGELFF
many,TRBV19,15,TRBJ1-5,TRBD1,TGTGCCAGTAGGGTGGGTACAGGGGGGACAAGGCCCCAGCATTTT,CASRVGTGGTRPQHF
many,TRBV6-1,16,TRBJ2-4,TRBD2,TGTGCCAGCAGTCCCCATAGCGGGAGGGCCAAAAACATTCAGTACTTC,CASSPHSGRAKNIQYF
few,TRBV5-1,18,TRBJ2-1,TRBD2,TGCGCCAGCAGCTATGACGGGACTAGCGGGAGACGGGAGAATGAGCAGTTCTTC,CASSYDGTSGRRENEQFF
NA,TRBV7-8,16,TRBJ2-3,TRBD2,TGTGCCAGCAGCAGAGCTAGCGGGGGGGCGACAGATACGCAGTATTTT,CASSRASGGATDTQYF
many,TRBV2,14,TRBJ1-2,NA,TGTGCCAGCAGTGCCCGGGACGCCGGAGGGGGCTACACCTTC,CASSARDAGGGYTF
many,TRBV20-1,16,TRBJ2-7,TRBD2,TGCAGTGCTAGAGGAGGGTCGGGACTAGAGTCTTCCGAGCAGTACTTC,CSARGGSGLESSEQYF
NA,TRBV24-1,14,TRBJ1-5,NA,TGTGCCACCAGTGGGGGCTATAGCAATCAGCCCCAGCATTTT,CATSGGYSNQPQHF
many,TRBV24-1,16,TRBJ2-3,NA,TGTGCCACCAGTGATCAACCGAGCGGTAGCACAGATACGCAGTATTTT,CATSDQPSGSTDTQYF
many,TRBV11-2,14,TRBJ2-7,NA,TGTGCCAGCAGCTCCGATAATGTAGGGATGAAGCAGTACTTC,CASSSDNVGMKQYF
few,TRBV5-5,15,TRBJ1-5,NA,TGTGCCAGCAGCTTGCATGGCAGCATTAATCAGCCCCAGCATTTT,CASSLHGSINQPQHF
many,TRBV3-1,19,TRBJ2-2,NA,TGTGCCAGCAGCCAAGGGGACGGGGGTCAATTGTGGAACACCGGGGAGCTGTTTTTT,CASSQGDGGQLWNTGELFF
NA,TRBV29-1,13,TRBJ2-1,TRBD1,TGCAGCGGGTCGGAGACAGGGCTAAATGAGCAGTTCTTC,CSGSETGLNEQFF
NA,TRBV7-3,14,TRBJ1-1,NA,TGTGCCAGCAGCTTAAAGGGGGGAATAACTGAAGCTTTCTTT,CASSLKGGITEAFF
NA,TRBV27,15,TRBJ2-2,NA,TGTGCCAGCAGTTTCGAACAGTCGAACACCGGGGAGCTGTTTTTT,CASSFEQSNTGELFF
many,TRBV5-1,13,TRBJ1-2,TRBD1,TGCGCCAGCAGCTCACAGGGGGAACATGGCTACACCTTC,CASSSQGEHGYTF
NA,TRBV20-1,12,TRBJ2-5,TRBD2,TGCAGGGCGGGGGGTCAGAGGGAGACCCAGTACTTC,CRAGGQRETQYF
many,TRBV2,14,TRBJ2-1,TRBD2,TGTGCCAGTCTTAGGGACTATATTAACAATGAGCAGTTCTTC,CASLRDYINNEQFF
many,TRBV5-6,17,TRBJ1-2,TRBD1,TGTGCCAGCAGCGTAGGGACAGGGGGCGGTCCGAACTATGGCTACACCTTC,CASSVGTGGGPNYGYTF
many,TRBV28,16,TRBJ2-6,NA,TGTGCCAGCAGTTGGTGGGACGGCTCTGGGGCCAACGTCCTGACTTTC,CASSWWDGSGANVLTF
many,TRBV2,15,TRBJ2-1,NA,TGTGCCAGCAGGGGGACCAGATACTCCTACAATGAGCAGTTCTTC,CASRGTRYSYNEQFF
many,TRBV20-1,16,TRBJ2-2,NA,TGCAGTGCTAGAGATATCGGGGACCTGGGTCCCGGGGAGCTGTTTTTT,CSARDIGDLGPGELFF
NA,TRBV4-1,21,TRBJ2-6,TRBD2,TGCGCCAGCAGCCCTCCCCCGGGCGGGAGGATCTCTCTCTCTGGGGCCAACGTCCTGACTTTC,CASSPPPGGRISLSGANVLTF
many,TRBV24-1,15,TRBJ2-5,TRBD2,TGTGCCACCAGTGAATCACTAGCGGCCCAAGAGACCCAGTACTTC,CATSESLAAQETQYF
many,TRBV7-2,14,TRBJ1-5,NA,TGTGCCAGCAGCTACGTGGATAGCAATCAGCCCCAGCATTTT,CASSYVDSNQPQHF
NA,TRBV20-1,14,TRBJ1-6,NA,TGCAGTGCAGGGGCCCCAGGGTATAATTCACCCCTCCACTTT,CSAGAPGYNSPLHF
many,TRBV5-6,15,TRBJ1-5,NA,TGTGCCAGCAGCGAGGGACTGCTAGCCAATCAGCCCCAGCATTTT,CASSEGLLANQPQHF
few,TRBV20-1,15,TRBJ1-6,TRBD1,TGCAGTGCTAGAGATGGGACAGGGGTTAATTCACCCCTCCACTTT,CSARDGTGVNSPLHF
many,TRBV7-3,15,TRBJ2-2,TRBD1,TGTGCCAGCAGCCCCACAGGGGCCAACACCGGGGAGCTGTTTTTT,CASSPTGANTGELFF
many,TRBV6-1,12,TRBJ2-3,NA,TGTGCCAGCATAGGAAGCTCAGATACGCAGTATTTT,CASIGSSDTQYF
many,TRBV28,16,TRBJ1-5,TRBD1,TGTGCCAGCATCCCCGACAGGGGTTTAGGCAATCAGCCCCAGCATTTT,CASIPDRGLGNQPQHF
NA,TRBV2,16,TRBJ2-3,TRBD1,TGTGCCAGCAGTGACACAGGGGGGTCCGAAGCAGATACGCAGTATTTT,CASSDTGGSEADTQYF